This TCR beta chain was sequenced for a study of cytomegalovirus exposure and HLA in healthy donors. Study-wide context: A prior study identified just under 120 million unique TCR beta sequences from some 180 million T cells.

PCR employed 60 Vbeta and 13 Jbeta primers. Assay used: immunoSEQ multiplex PCR; TCRdb lists only in-frame clones, some missing. The sample includes 75,000 to 90,000 clones, more than 65% of them seen just once. Overall study findings and caveats: While the bulk of TCR sequences proved rare, some public TCRs turned up in many donors. The authors assumed roughly uniform sequencing depth across donors for presence/absence analyses.

Despite likely unrecorded immune exposures, the donors were nominally healthy at the time of sampling. Details on this clone: Its specificity is not known.

Germline-derived CDR1 and CDR2 are SNHLY and FYNNEI. This CDR3 comprises 15 residues. J was trimmed by 3 bases and V by 5 bases; bases with no gene match: 6. Sample: PBMCs. The TCR comes from a woman aged 40 to 49 in good health and CMV-seropositive. This chain joins TRBV2 and TRBJ1-4, with 7 bases lining up with TRBD1. The chain's CDR3 is CASSRDRVANEKLFF. The CDR3 DNA reads TGTGCCAGCAGTCGTGACAGGGTTGCTAATGAAAAACTGTTTTTT.